The entry below describes one T cell receptor beta chain. The CDR3 contains 17 residues. The germline V gene encodes CDR1 LNHNV and CDR2 YYDKDF (reference sequence). V lost 0 bases and J 7 bases, leaving 19 bases between the germline ends. Participants had their cohort set by participant-reported clinical history. Recovered status in Cohort 3 required two negative PCRs, clearance, or symptom resolution. The repertoire was sequenced with immunoSEQ multiplex PCR; TCRdb's copy has only in-frame clones and lacks some. Among a few hundred thousand clones listed, 85% to 90% were seen once. The data are from a study of blood T cell repertoires in COVID-19. Study-wide context: COVID-19 samples from acute and convalescent phases originated in the United States, Italy and Spain. T cells, B-cell-depleted T cells, or PBMCs provided the cDNA or gDNA that served as material.

Sequenced sample: PBMCs or T cells enriched from blood (not recorded which). V is TRBV15 and J is TRBJ2-1; D may be TRBD2 (6 bases). The source is a man between 35 and 55 years old who had recovered from COVID-19. The DNA of the CDR3 is TGTGCCACCAGCAGAGATATAACGGGAGTTTTTATAAATGAGCAGTTCTTC. Encoded protein: CATSRDITGVFINEQFF. The complete variable domain, with remaining parts taken from reference TRBV15 and TRBJ2-1, reads DAMVIQNPRYQVTQFGKPVTLSCSQTLNHNVMYWYQQKSSQAPKLLFHYYDKDFNNEADTPDNFQSRRPNTSFCFLDIRSPGLGDTAMYLCATSRDITGVFINEQFFGPGTRLTVL.